Here is one T cell receptor beta chain with its context. What it binds is not known. This sample is drawn from a study of CD8 T cells in ankylosing spondylitis. There are 16 residues in the CDR3. V lost 7 bases and J lost 4; bases outside the gene matches: 10. Germline assignment: CDR1 ENHRY and CDR2 SYGVKD. TCRdb processed the 5' RACE reads anew with MiXCR; each CDR3 protein has one entry. The table shows fewer than 400,000 distinct CDR3 sequences, with approximately 8% occurring only once. Study outcomes and limitations: Matched synovial fluid from ankylosing spondylitis patients was reported to be enriched for disease-linked clones. One TCR beta motif, made up of 7 or 8 highly homologous variants, appeared characteristic of ankylosing spondylitis blood. Reactive arthritis synovial fluid and blood were previously reported to contain some motif variants.

What was sequenced was blood, either unsorted or a sorted T cell fraction (not recorded which). This rearrangement joins TRBV10-3 to TRBJ2-2; 9 nucleotides agree with TRBD2. This TCR came from a male donor with ankylosing spondylitis. The CDR3 here is CAITGGREGRTGELFF. In DNA, the CDR3 is TGTGCCATCACTGGCGGGAGGGAGGGACGCACCGGGGAGCTGTTTTTT.